The source of this T cell receptor (beta chain) is a study of PD-1 blockade in classical Hodgkin lymphoma. V lost 5 bases and J 7 bases, leaving 17 bases between the germline ends. Germline lookup yields CDR1 SGHVS and CDR2 FNYEAQ. CDR3 length equals 14 residues. Produced via immunoSEQ multiplex PCR; TCRdb's table is partial and in-frame only. This table holds about 25,000 clones, about 89% found once. The time point denotes: newly diagnosed, previously untreated cHL patient sample. With magnetic negative selection, CD4+ T cells were purified from PBMCs that had been thawed. Investigators turned to newly diagnosed, untreated classical Hodgkin lymphoma PBMCs for comparison.

Sequencing input: CD4+ T cells from blood. The gene calls are TRBV7-6 and TRBJ1-2, with D maybe TRBD1 (6 bases). This TCR was sampled from a human donor with classical Hodgkin lymphoma. The CDR3 nucleotides are TGTGCCAGCAGCAAAGGGCAGGGGCCTGCTGGCTACACCTTC. As protein: CASSKGQGPAGYTF.